This T cell receptor beta chain was sequenced during a study of T cells in Graves' hyperthyroidism and ophthalmopathy (dated by TCRdb to between 2019 and 2020). Background on the whole study: Peripheral blood was collected at initial diagnosis, before any treatment. To identify TCR V-J signatures that set the groups apart, the researchers used a discovery cohort of 100 or so patients, made up of 40 to 45 with Graves' ophthalmopathy and some 56 with stable Graves' hyperthyroidism. An independent validation cohort of under 20 hyperthyroidism patients and over 15 patients who later progressed to ophthalmopathy tested prospective prediction of ophthalmopathy. The 95 to 100 discovery patients were randomly divided into training and test sets at a 7:3 ratio. Thyroid tissue and blood T-cell repertoires from several Graves' hyperthyroidism patients were also compared in the study. Following sampling, methimazole starting at 30 mg daily was given to hyperthyroidism patients, and high-dose intravenous methylprednisolone was given to ophthalmopathy patients. The paper reports TCR Vbeta CDR3 sequencing of fewer than 150 peripheral blood samples: fewer than 50 ophthalmopathy, over 70 hyperthyroidism and approximately 17 progressor patients.

The TCR beta CDR3 regions were amplified from the RNA transcripts. A first-round RT-PCR of the TCR CDR3 used the HTBI primer set with the Qiagen OneStep RT-PCR kit. Libraries were constructed in a second round of multiplex PCR, after which size selection and purification were performed. The libraries were sequenced on an Illumina HiSeq2000 using paired-end 100 bp reads. The authors' pipeline ran thus. SOAPnuke was used to process the raw data, with reads discarded if the reads contained adapters or uncalled bases, had a mean Phred below 15, or lacked an exact constant-primer or identifier match. High-quality paired reads were merged using COPE v1.2.5, and each unique nucleotide sequence was defined as a clonotype. MiTCR v1.1 was used to align clonotypes to the IMGT TRBV, TRBD and TRBJ reference segments. Analysis was restricted to V-J combinations with a frequency above 0.0001, which covered over 98% of repertoires. The TCS score was defined as the ratio of F50 (clonal expansion) to E x V (chaos), calculated using BLOSUM62-based TCRdist between CDR3 peptides within each V-J. Welch's t-statistics and random forest reduced around 510 V-J features to roughly 13, which were used in a naive Bayes classifier (R e1071). Through fastp at Q25 and MiXCR, TCRdb rebuilt clones from the public reads, retaining in-frame beta chains. Records with the same CDR3 protein are collapsed into one entry carrying the most frequent genes and DNA. The V and J calls and clone size come from TCRdb's table, not from the authors' own analysis. This sample gives approximately 430,000 distinct CDR3 sequences in total; 15% to 19% of them show up just once. The top ten hold roughly 7.4% of the sample.

Stable Graves' hyperthyroidism was defined as no progression to ophthalmopathy during 18 months of follow-up. The hyperthyroidism patients were between 18 and 65 years old and newly diagnosed, with a disease duration of less than 2 months. Exclusion was applied to patients with uncontrolled infections, other autoimmune diseases, pregnancy or lactation. Diagnoses were based on clinical symptoms, serum thyroxine and TRAb, thyroid ultrasound and orbital computed tomography. Ficoll-Paque density gradient centrifugation was used to isolate PBMCs from around 10 ml of fresh peripheral blood. Total RNA was extracted with Trizol reagent, and quality was checked on an Agilent 2100 Bioanalyzer. This clonotype occurred many times. Its antigen specificity is not known. A read error may produce the germline difference seen at one junction end. On the study overall, not on this receptor specifically: In validation, the model predicted progression to ophthalmopathy a median of 6.5 months before onset, with approximately 68% sensitivity and roughly 77% specificity. Blood samples also contained most of the expanded thyroid clonotypes (frequency above 0.001), which suggests that blood repertoires may reflect thyroid immune responses. In cross-validation, a model built on a 13 V-J signature told ophthalmopathy apart from stable hyperthyroidism with approximately 90% sensitivity and around 84% specificity, and in testing the same model reached 80%/75%. Sample size was not statistically predetermined, and investigators were not blinded to group allocation.

Sample: blood. The TCR originated in a woman under 30 with Graves' hyperthyroidism.

The CDR3 sequence is CASSIGQGTYEQYF. At the DNA level, the sequence is TGTGCCAGCAGCATAGGACAGGGGACCTACGAGCAGTACTTC. The chain couples TRBV13 to TRBJ2-7, with 9 bases matching TRBD1. The CDR3 goes from the cysteine to the phenylalanine over 14 residues. Of all the DNA, just the CDR3 is kept, 42 bases in frame from base 1. Taken from the germline V gene (reference sequence), the CDR1 and CDR2 loops are PRHDT and FYEKMQ.